The following is a T cell receptor beta chain sequence with its context. Antigen: not known. Here immunoSEQ multiplex PCR was the method, and the copy in TCRdb shows in-frame clones only, minus some. The data contain 1.5 million to 1.9 million clones, approximately 98% of them singletons. Trimming took 7 bases from V and 1 from J, leaving 12 bases between them. The CDR3 length is 14 residues. Germline CDR1 MDHEN, CDR2 SYDVKM. The record originates from a study of shared clonotypes between healthy human individuals. Study results and limitations: It was observed that approximately 5% of naive CD4 clonotypes were shared across four donors. Relative to memory subsets, naive subsets generally showed larger estimated richness.

The rearrangement links TRBV28 to TRBJ2-3; D ambiguous. This receptor was obtained from a man aged 25 to 45 in good health. Specimen: naive CD4+ T cells sorted from blood. Indicated subset: CD45RA+ positively selected. CDR3 nucleotide sequence: TGTGCCAGCAACTTTCCCAGGCGCACAGATACGCAGTATTTT. Its translation: CASNFPRRTDTQYF. The whole variable domain, remainder taken from reference TRBV28 and TRBJ2-3, is DVKVTQSSRYLVKRTGEKVFLECVQDMDHENMFWYRQDPGLGLRLIYFSYDVKMKEKGDIPEGYSVSREKKERFSLILESASTNQTSMYLCASNFPRRTDTQYFGPGTRLTVL.